What follows are 7 T cell receptor beta chains derived from one specimen sequenced in a study of blood T cell repertoires in COVID-19. Assay used: immunoSEQ multiplex PCR; TCRdb lists only in-frame clones, some missing. The repertoire includes tens of thousands of clones, about 82% of them detected once, and around 30% sits in the top ten. Sequencing was done on a sample of peripheral blood. These receptor sequences come from a human donor with active COVID-19. The donor label of this sample is uncertain.

The chain carries TRBV28 and TRBJ1-1; D might be TRBD1 (5 bases). Deletions cut 1 base from V and 5 bases from J, with 11 bases between. Looked up from germline, CDR1 is MDHEN and CDR2 is SYDVKM. The CDR3 contains 14 residues. This chain's CDR3 is CASSLSAGSTEAFF. The CDR3 coding sequence is TGTGCCAGCAGTTTATCAGCAGGGTCGACTGAAGCTTTCTTT.

This rearrangement joins TRBV5-1 to TRBJ1-2; TRBD1 aligns across 7 bases. The trim removed 4 bases at V and 0 bases at J, leaving 6 bases unmatched. Germline V gene data show CDR1 as SGHRS and CDR2 as YFSETQ. This CDR3 is 15 amino acids long. CDR3 residues: CASSPTGTANYGYTF. In DNA, the CDR3 is TGCGCCAGCAGCCCGACCGGGACAGCTAACTATGGCTACACCTTC.

The chain has TRBV5-1 and TRBJ2-7; 7 nucleotides match TRBD2. The CDR3 runs to 15 residues. CDR1 is SGHRS, CDR2 YFSETQ, per germline. V dropped 4 bases and J dropped 3; count of bases not matched to a gene: 10. Here the CDR3 reads CASSPGGGFSYEQYF. The CDR3 region has the DNA TGCGCCAGCAGCCCGGGCGGGGGATTTAGCTACGAGCAGTACTTC.

This sequence joins TRBV6-5 and TRBJ2-2; TRBD2 might be the D (7 bases). The CDR3 contains 14 residues. Looked up from germline, CDR1 is MNHEY and CDR2 is SVGAGI. V lost 6 bases, J lost 6 bases, and 14 bases lay in between. The chain's CDR3 is CASRGGAGPGELFF. In nucleotides, the CDR3 is TGTGCCAGCAGGGGGGGGGCAGGGCCCGGGGAGCTGTTTTTT.

CDR3 protein: CASSQRVNYGYTF. In DNA form, the CDR3 reads TGTGCCAGCAGCCAACGGGTTAACTATGGCTACACCTTC. The chain has TRBV14 and TRBJ1-2; the D is unclear. The V gene lost 2 bases and the J gene lost 1 base, with 5 bases spanning the gap. This CDR3 comprises 13 residues. From germline, CDR1 is SGHDN and CDR2 FVKESK.

This chain connects TRBV10-3 to TRBJ1-1; 9 bases agree with TRBD1. CDR3 length: 14 residues. CDR1 and CDR2 from the germline V gene are ENHRY and SYGVKD. The ends lost 10 bases at V and 0 bases at J; junction bases unmatched: 6. The CDR3 loop is CATRGQGMNTEAFF. CDR3 DNA sequence: TGTGCCACCCGAGGACAGGGGATGAACACTGAAGCTTTCTTT.

This chain connects TRBV5-6 to TRBJ2-3; TRBD1 aligns across 8 bases. CDR1 and CDR2 from the germline V gene are SGHDT and YYEEEE. CDR3 size: 15 residues. Losses at the gene ends were 5 bases for V and 0 bases for J; bases not matched to a gene: 5. The CDR3 protein is CASRRTGLSTDTQYF. The CDR3 DNA follows: TGTGCCAGCAGACGGACAGGGTTAAGCACAGATACGCAGTATTTT. Full variable domain (outside the CDR3, taken from reference TRBV5-6 and TRBJ2-3): DAGVTQSPTHLIKTRGQQVTLRCSPKSGHDTVSWYQQALGQGPQFIFQYYEEEERQRGNFPDRFSGHQFPNYSSELNVNALLLGDSALYLCASRRTGLSTDTQYFGPGTRLTVL.